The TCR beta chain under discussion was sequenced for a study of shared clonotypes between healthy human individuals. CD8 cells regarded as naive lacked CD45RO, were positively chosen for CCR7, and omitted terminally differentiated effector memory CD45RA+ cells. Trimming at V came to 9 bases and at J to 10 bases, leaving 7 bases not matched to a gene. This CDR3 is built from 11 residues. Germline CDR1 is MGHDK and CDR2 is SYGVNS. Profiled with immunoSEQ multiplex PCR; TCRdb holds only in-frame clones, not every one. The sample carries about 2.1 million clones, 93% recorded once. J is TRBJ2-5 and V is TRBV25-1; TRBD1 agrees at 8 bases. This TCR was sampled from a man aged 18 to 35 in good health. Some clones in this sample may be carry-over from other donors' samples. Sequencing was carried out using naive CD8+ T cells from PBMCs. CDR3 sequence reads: CASLTGVSQYF. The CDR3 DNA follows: TGTGCCAGTCTGACAGGGGTGAGCCAGTACTTC.